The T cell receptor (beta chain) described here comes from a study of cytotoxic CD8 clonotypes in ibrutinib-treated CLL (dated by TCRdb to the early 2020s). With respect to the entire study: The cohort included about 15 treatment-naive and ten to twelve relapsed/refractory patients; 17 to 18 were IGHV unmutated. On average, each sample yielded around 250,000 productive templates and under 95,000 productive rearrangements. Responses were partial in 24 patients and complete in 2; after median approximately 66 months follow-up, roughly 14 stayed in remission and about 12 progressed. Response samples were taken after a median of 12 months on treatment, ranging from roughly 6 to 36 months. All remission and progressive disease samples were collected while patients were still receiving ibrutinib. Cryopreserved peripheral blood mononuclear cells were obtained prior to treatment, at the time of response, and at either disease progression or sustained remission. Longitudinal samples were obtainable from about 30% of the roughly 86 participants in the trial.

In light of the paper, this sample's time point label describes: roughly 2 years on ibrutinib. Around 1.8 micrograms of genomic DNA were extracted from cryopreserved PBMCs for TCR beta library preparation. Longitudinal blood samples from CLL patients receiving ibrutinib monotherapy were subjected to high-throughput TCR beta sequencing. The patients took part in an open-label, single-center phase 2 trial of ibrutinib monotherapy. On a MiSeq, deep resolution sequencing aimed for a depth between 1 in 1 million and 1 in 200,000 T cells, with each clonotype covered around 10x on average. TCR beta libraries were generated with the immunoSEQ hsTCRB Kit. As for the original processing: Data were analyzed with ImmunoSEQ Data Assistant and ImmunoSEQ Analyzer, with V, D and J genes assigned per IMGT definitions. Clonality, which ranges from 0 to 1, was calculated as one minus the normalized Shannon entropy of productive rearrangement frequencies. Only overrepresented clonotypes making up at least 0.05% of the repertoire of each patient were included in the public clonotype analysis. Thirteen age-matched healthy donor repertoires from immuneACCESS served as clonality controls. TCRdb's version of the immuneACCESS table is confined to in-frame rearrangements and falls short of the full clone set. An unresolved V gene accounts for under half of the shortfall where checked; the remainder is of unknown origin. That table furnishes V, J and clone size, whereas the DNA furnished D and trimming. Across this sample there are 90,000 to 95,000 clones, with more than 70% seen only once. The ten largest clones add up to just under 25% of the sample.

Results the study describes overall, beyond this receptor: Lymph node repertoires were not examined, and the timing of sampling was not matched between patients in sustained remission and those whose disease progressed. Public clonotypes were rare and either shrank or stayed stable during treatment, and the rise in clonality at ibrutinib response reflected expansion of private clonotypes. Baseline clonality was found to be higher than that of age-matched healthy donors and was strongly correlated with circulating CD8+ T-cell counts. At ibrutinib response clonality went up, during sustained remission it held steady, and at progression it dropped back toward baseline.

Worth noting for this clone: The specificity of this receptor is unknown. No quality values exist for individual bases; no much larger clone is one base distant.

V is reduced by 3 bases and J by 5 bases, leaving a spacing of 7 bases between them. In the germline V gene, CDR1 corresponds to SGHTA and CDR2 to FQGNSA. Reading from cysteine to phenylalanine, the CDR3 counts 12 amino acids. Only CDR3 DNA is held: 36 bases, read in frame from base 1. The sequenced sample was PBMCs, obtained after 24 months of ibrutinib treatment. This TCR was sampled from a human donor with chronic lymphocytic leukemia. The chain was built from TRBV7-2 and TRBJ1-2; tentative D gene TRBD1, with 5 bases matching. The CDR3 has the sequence CASSFGTYGYTF. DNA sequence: TGTGCCAGCAGCTTTGGGACTTATGGCTACACCTTC.